One and the same sample provided the 8 T cell receptor beta chains below, sequenced in a study of T-cell memory formation after mild COVID-19 listed by TCRdb under 2021. The library was prepared using 5' RACE. This sample was sequenced with an Illumina NovaSeq 6000. TCRdb itself trimmed the public reads at Q25 with fastp, ran MiXCR and retained productive beta chains. Rows are combined by CDR3 protein, so each entry shows the most common genes and DNA. The sample table holds roughly 380,000 distinct CDR3 sequences, of which 28% were seen once. The ten largest clones capture approximately 13% of the sample. Sequencing was performed on PBMCs or a T cell subset sorted from them (not recorded which). Receptors originate from an adult woman who had mild COVID-19 (a few samples of this study predate the infection). The sample titles of this study are shuffled in the database, so cell type and time point are left out; the donor was told from shared clones.

The V gene is TRBV13, the J gene TRBJ2-7; D not resolved. The CDR3 is 15 residues long. V lost 5 bases, J lost 2 bases, and 16 bases lay in between. Germline values: CDR1 PRHDT, CDR2 FYEKMQ (reference sequence). This CDR3 is CASSAYRTAPYEQYF. The CDR3 bases are TGTGCCAGCAGCGCCTACCGGACGGCCCCCTACGAGCAGTACTTC.

This chain joins TRBV5-6 and TRBJ2-7, with 13 bases aligning to TRBD2. The CDR3 totals 16 residues. Germline V gene lookup returns CDR1 SGHDT and CDR2 YYEEEE. With 5 bases clipped from V and 1 base from J, the junction kept 6 bases outside the gene matches. CDR3 nucleotides: TGTGCCAGCAGTTTTCCGGGACTAGCGGGATCCTACGAGCAGTACTTC. Residues: CASSFPGLAGSYEQYF.

This chain joins TRBV5-1 and TRBJ2-1, with TRBD1 identical over 8 bases. This CDR3 spans 15 amino acids. In germline, CDR1 is SGHRS, CDR2 YFSETQ. V shed 4 bases, J shed 3 bases, and the junction held 6 bases outside the gene matches. In DNA form, the CDR3 reads TGCGCCAGCAGCGAAGGACAGGGCGACTACAATGAGCAGTTCTTC. Amino acid sequence: CASSEGQGDYNEQFF.

This clonotype showed up just a few times. The rearrangement joins TRBV12-3 or TRBV12-4 to TRBJ2-2; the D is unclear. This CDR3 is 15 amino acids long. The germline V and J ends were trimmed by 7 bases and 0 bases, with 12 bases remaining between them. The CDR3 DNA sequence: TGTGCCAGCACCCAGACAAAGCCGAACACCGGGGAGCTGTTTTTT. This sequence encodes CASTQTKPNTGELFF.

In its sample, this clonotype was seen a few times. The rearrangement uses TRBV20-1 and TRBJ2-1; D gene uncertain. This CDR3 region has 11 residues. The germline V and J ends were trimmed by 5 bases and 7 bases, with 9 bases remaining between them. Germline V CDR1 and CDR2: DFQATT, SNEGSKA (reference sequence). CDR3 residues: CSALERNEQFF. In DNA form, the CDR3 reads TGCAGTGCTTTAGAGAGGAATGAGCAGTTCTTC.

This clonotype was seen ten or more times. The CDR3 loop reads CASTTGGQETQYF. The CDR3 region has the DNA TGTGCCAGCACAACAGGGGGCCAAGAGACCCAGTACTTC. The chain uses TRBV6-5 and TRBJ2-5, with 8 bases aligning to TRBD1. V was clipped by 7 bases and J by 1 base; unmatched bases: 2. This CDR3 spans 13 amino acids. Germline V gives CDR1 MNHEY, CDR2 SVGAGI.

J is TRBJ2-5 and V is TRBV9; D unclear. CDR1 is SGDLS, CDR2 YYNGEE, per germline. The V gene lost 0 bases and the J gene lost 4 bases, with 13 bases spanning the gap. This CDR3 is 15 amino acids long. The CDR3 loop reads CASSVAPGISETQYF. CDR3 DNA sequence: TGTGCCAGCAGCGTAGCTCCGGGTATTTCAGAGACCCAGTACTTC. The whole variable domain, filled in from reference TRBV9 and TRBJ2-5, reads DSGVTQTPKHLITATGQRVTLRCSPRSGDLSVYWYQQSLDQGLQFLIQYYNGEERAKGNILERFSAQQFPDLHSELNLSSLELGDSALYFCASSVAPGISETQYFGPGTRLLVL.

CDR3 in DNA: TGCAGTGCCGATCCGGGACAACGTCTCCCGGGGCACTATGGCTACACCTTC. Translated: CSADPGQRLPGHYGYTF. This chain uses TRBV20-1 with TRBJ1-2; TRBD1 might be the D (6 bases). V lost 6 bases, J lost 3 bases, and 26 bases lay in between. The CDR3 is made up of 17 amino acids. From germline, CDR1 is DFQATT and CDR2 SNEGSKA (reference sequence).